This TCR beta chain was identified in a study of OX40 agonist ivuxolimab in advanced cancers. Measured with immunoSEQ multiplex PCR; TCRdb has only the in-frame clones, and not every one. The table shows more than 20,000 clones, with 65% to 80% occurring only once. This CDR3 comprises 11 residues. Trimming stripped 6 bases from V and 5 bases from J, with 10 bases between. Germline values: CDR1 SQVTM, CDR2 ANQGSEA. The chain employs TRBV29-1 and TRBJ2-5; perhaps TRBD2 as D (5 bases). The sample in question was CD4+ or CD8+ T cells sorted from blood, obtained in a trial of the OX40 agonist ivuxolimab. This sequence originates from an adult with an advanced solid tumor such as melanoma, head and neck, liver or kidney cancer. The CDR3 bases are TGCAGCGTCGGGGAGCGGGAGACCCAGTACTTC. Translation: CSVGERETQYF.